Below are 21 T cell receptor beta chains sequenced from a single sample in a study of early T cells in non-severe SARS-CoV-2 infection. TCRdb re-called the 5' RACE reads through MiXCR, storing one row per CDR3 protein. Of tens of thousands of distinct CDR3 sequences in the sample, more than 4% are singletons; the top ten hold roughly 14%. The specimen sequenced was whole blood. These receptors came from an adult who was a healthcare worker with PCR-confirmed SARS-CoV-2 infection or an uninfected control (not recorded which).

This clonotype was detected many times. The CDR3 DNA sequence: TGTGCCAGCAGCCGGGACTCCCAAGAGACCCAGTACTTC. Amino acids: CASSRDSQETQYF. V is TRBV7-9 and J is TRBJ2-5, with a possible D match to TRBD2 (6 bases). V dropped 5 bases and J dropped 1 base, with 8 bases sitting between them. Germline CDR1 SEHNR, CDR2 FQNEAQ (reference sequence). The CDR3 has 13 residues.

This clonotype has just a few counts. The chain employs TRBV4-1 and TRBJ2-1; D ambiguous. Looked up from germline, CDR1 is MGHRA and CDR2 is YSYEKL. V was trimmed by 2 bases and J by 0 bases, leaving 17 bases between them. This CDR3 contains 18 residues. The CDR3 is CASSQPRAEIGSYNEQFF. DNA for the CDR3: TGCGCCAGCAGCCAACCAAGAGCCGAAATAGGCTCCTACAATGAGCAGTTCTTC.

J is TRBJ2-1 and V is TRBV11-1; D is possibly TRBD2 (5 bases). The CDR3 is 16 residues long. V lost 4 bases and J 10 bases, leaving 23 bases between the germline ends. From germline, CDR1 is SGHAT and CDR2 FQDESV (reference sequence). CDR3 nucleotide sequence: TGTGCCAGCAGCTCTGACCGCGGGCTTCAAATAGGGGAGCAGTTCTTC. This codes for CASSSDRGLQIGEQFF.

This clonotype was seen ten or more times. The chain joins TRBV2 to TRBJ2-5, with a weak D call TRBD1 (6 bases). Germline V lookup: CDR1 SNHLY, CDR2 FYNNEI. The V gene lost 3 bases and the J gene lost 0 bases, with 14 bases spanning the gap. CDR3 length: 16 amino acids. The CDR3 nucleotides read TGTGCCAGCAGTGATCTGACAGGAACCTACCAAGAGACCCAGTACTTC. Translated, it gives CASSDLTGTYQETQYF.

This clonotype showed up many times. The chain couples TRBV5-1 to TRBJ2-2, with 9 bases fitting TRBD1. The CDR3 loop spans 14 amino acids. V gave up 4 bases and J gave up 4 bases; unmatched junction bases: 2. Germline-derived CDR1 and CDR2 are SGHRS and YFSETQ. CDR3 in DNA: TGCGCCAGCAGCCTGACAGGGGGCACCGGGGAGCTGTTTTTT. Protein product: CASSLTGGTGELFF.

The V call is TRBV27, the J call TRBJ2-3; D may be TRBD1 or TRBD2 (7 bases each). CDR1 is MNHEY, CDR2 SMNVEV, per germline (reference sequence). Deletions cut 6 bases from V and 5 bases from J, with 21 bases between. The CDR3 contains 16 residues. CDR3 nucleotide sequence: TGTGCCAGCAGCCCCCAGGGGGGGCGGGATAGAGATACGCAGTATTTT. Translating it yields CASSPQGGRDRDTQYF.

This clonotype was seen at least ten times. The chain links TRBV18 to TRBJ1-2; no clear D. Germline V CDR1 and CDR2: KGHSH, LQKENI. This CDR3 region has 15 residues. Trimming removed 3 bases from V and 0 bases from J, with 11 bases in between. Written as DNA, the CDR3 is TGTGCCAGCTCACCGGACGGCCGGTCTAACTATGGCTACACCTTC. Its protein product is CASSPDGRSNYGYTF.

This clonotype was counted many times. This chain connects TRBV6-5 to TRBJ2-1; TRBD1 aligns across 7 bases. CDR3 length equals 17 residues. Germline V gives CDR1 MNHEY, CDR2 SVGAGI. The V and J ends lost 6 bases and 6 bases, in that order; junction bases with no gene match: 17. In DNA, the CDR3 is TGTGCCAGCAGCGTAGCTAATGGGACAGAAAAACGCAATGAGCAGTTCTTC. It specifies CASSVANGTEKRNEQFF.

There are many counts of this clonotype. The rearrangement uses TRBV29-1 and TRBJ2-2; D gene uncertain. The V gene's germline CDR1 is SQVTM and CDR2 ANQGSEA. The CDR3 runs to 18 residues. V was clipped by 5 bases and J by 1 base, with 23 bases between them. CDR3 in amino acids: CSVLGPDSDPVNTGELFF. CDR3 nucleotide sequence: TGCAGCGTTCTCGGACCTGATTCGGACCCCGTGAACACCGGGGAGCTGTTTTTT.

This clonotype was observed at least ten times. The chain couples TRBV29-1 to TRBJ2-7; D gene uncertain. This CDR3 spans 12 amino acids. V was shortened by 4 bases and J by 0 bases, with 7 bases between the two germline ends. Germline V lookup: CDR1 SQVTM, CDR2 ANQGSEA. CDR3 in amino acids: CSVGTDSYEQYF. The CDR3 coding sequence is TGCAGCGTTGGGACGGACTCCTACGAGCAGTACTTC.

Ten or more counts support this clonotype. V and J are TRBV20-1 and TRBJ2-3; D is possibly TRBD2 (6 bases). This CDR3 region has 15 residues. Germline CDR1 DFQATT, CDR2 SNEGSKA (reference sequence). Trimming removed 6 bases from V and 0 bases from J, with 16 bases in between. The CDR3 nucleotides read TGCAGTGCCCCTGGGACTGGCGCTAGCACAGATACGCAGTATTTT. Translating it yields CSAPGTGASTDTQYF.

This clonotype was seen many times. The CDR3 is CASSLPGTGGLYEQYF. CDR3 DNA: TGTGCCAGCAGTTTACCTGGGACAGGGGGCCTCTACGAGCAGTACTTC. The chain carries TRBV28 and TRBJ2-7; 12 bases match TRBD1. The CDR3 runs 16 residues. Germline V lookup: CDR1 MDHEN, CDR2 SYDVKM. Unmatched junction bases numbered 5, after V lost 2 bases and J lost 3 bases.

The table lists this clonotype with many counts. This chain uses TRBV4-3 with TRBJ2-3, with D tentatively TRBD2 (5 bases). The CDR3 covers 15 residues. Germline loops: CDR1 LGHNA, CDR2 YSLEER. Trimming left V 4 bases short and J 4 bases short, with 15 bases between. This CDR3 reads CASSPHPGLSDTQYF. In nucleotides, the CDR3 is TGCGCCAGCAGCCCCCATCCGGGGTTGTCAGATACGCAGTATTTT.

At least ten counts were recorded for this clonotype. This chain uses TRBV2 with TRBJ1-4; D ambiguous. Trimming shortened V by 4 bases and J by 6 bases, and 12 bases separated the two germline ends. Germline V lookup: CDR1 SNHLY, CDR2 FYNNEI. This CDR3 region has 14 residues. The CDR3 here is CASSASEADEKLFF. CDR3 coding DNA: TGTGCCAGCAGTGCATCAGAGGCTGATGAAAAACTGTTTTTT.

This clonotype was found many times. The chain carries TRBV29-1 and TRBJ2-7; tentative D call: TRBD1 (6 bases). Germline CDR1 and CDR2: SQVTM and ANQGSEA. This CDR3 comprises 10 residues. V lost 4 bases and J 9 bases, leaving 10 bases between the germline ends. CDR3 loop: CSVVSGAQYF. The CDR3 nucleotides are TGCAGCGTTGTTTCAGGGGCGCAGTACTTC.

This clonotype was seen at least ten times. An end of the junction does not agree with germline; a read error may underlie this. The genes are TRBV12-3 or TRBV12-4 and TRBJ2-7, with 10 bases matching TRBD2. The CDR3 has 14 amino acids. CDR3 bases: TGTGCCAGCAGTCTAGCGGGGGACCAGTACGAGCAGTACTTC. Translation gives CASSLAGDQYEQYF.

By share, this clonotype counts as medium-sized. In DNA, the CDR3 is TGTGCCAGCAGTCGGCAGAGCTACGAGCAGTACTTC. As protein: CASSRQSYEQYF. This sequence joins TRBV25-1 and TRBJ2-7, with D hard to call. Trimming removed 5 bases from V and 3 bases from J, with 8 bases in between. CDR1 and CDR2 from the germline V gene are MGHDK and SYGVNS. The CDR3 is 12 amino acids.

This clonotype appeared many times. Written as DNA, the CDR3 is TGTGCCAGCAGCTTGCTAGCGGGCGAACATTATGAGCAGTTCTTC. It codes for CASSLLAGEHYEQFF. The chain links TRBV7-6 to TRBJ2-1; 8 nucleotides agree with TRBD2. The trim removed 3 bases at V and 8 bases at J, leaving 9 bases unmatched. Germline V CDR1 and CDR2: SGHVS, FNYEAQ. The CDR3 length is 15 residues.

This clonotype was picked up many times. The chain employs TRBV29-1 and TRBJ2-4; TRBD2 matches at 11 bases. Germline V gene sequence: CDR1 SQVTM, CDR2 ANQGSEA. This CDR3 is built from 13 residues. Trimming took 7 bases from V and 9 from J; bases not matched to a gene: 8. DNA for the CDR3: TGCAGCGCTAGCGGGGGGCAGATTGGCATTCAGTACTTC. It translates to CSASGGQIGIQYF.

Turning to this clonotype: This could be a read error, since a much larger clone is one nucleotide away. This chain connects TRBV5-1 to TRBJ1-3, with D possibly matching TRBD1 (6 bases). The germline V gene has CDR1 SGHRS and CDR2 YFSETQ. Trimming cost V 3 bases and J 2 bases, with 18 bases left between them. The CDR3 is 17 amino acids. CDR3 region: CASSWGSIGTTGNTIYF. The CDR3 DNA reads TGCGCCAGCAGCTGGGGAAGCATAGGGACAACTGGAAACACCATATATTTT.

This CDR3 reads CASSGQGSTEAFF. The CDR3 bases are TGTGCCAGCAGTGGACAGGGGAGCACTGAAGCTTTCTTT. The chain combines TRBV3-1 with TRBJ1-1, with TRBD1 matching over 9 bases. With V trimmed by 6 bases and J by 4 bases, 3 bases remained unmatched. The germline V gene has CDR1 LGHDT and CDR2 YNNKEL (reference sequence). This CDR3 contains 13 residues.